This is a list of T cell receptor beta chains from one sample in a study of beta chain features in type 1 diabetes. Sequencing used immunoSEQ multiplex PCR; TCRdb keeps in-frame clones, though not all of them. The sample has a few hundred thousand clones, 16% seen once. Sequences were obtained from naive CD4+ T cells from blood. These receptor sequences come from a man aged 25 to 40 with type 1 diabetes. CDR3s include the opening cysteine and the closing phenylalanine or tryptophan. Part of the rows lack a size; the others show once, few, many or a class for expanded clones.

cdr3_aa clone_size v_call
CASSPSDLWGYNEQFF NA TRBV4-1
CASSFSGDEQFF NA TRBV6-6
CASSLLASSYNEQFF few TRBV18
CSVGTSGNTGELFF NA TRBV29-1
CASSLAGGNTGELFF NA TRBV7-8
CSVDHEDRDSEAFF NA TRBV29-1
CASSLEGPIRGNEQFF few TRBV5-1
CASSSRTGVSQPQHF NA TRBV7-9
CARFTCTGYTF few TRBV21-1
CSVRTGTTNTGELFF few TRBV29-1
CAWSRDRGSSYNEQFF few TRBV30
CSVGISGTSTDTQYF NA TRBV29-1
CAWSVIPSGRQFF NA TRBV30
CASSYSDTSLGTQYF NA TRBV6-5
CAWSPGTATGELFF NA TRBV30
CASSFPPNTEAFF few TRBV5-1
CASSLEGDPTGQPQHF NA TRBV5-1
CAWSVSSGNTIYF NA TRBV30
CASSSRQGRRYEQYF NA TRBV7-2
CAWNLRVLHTIYF NA TRBV30
CASSLRTSGNTGELFF few TRBV9
CASSLSGDRSSYEQYF NA TRBV28
CSVEYAVRTDTQYF NA TRBV29-1
CASSPRLKTDTQYF few TRBV14
CASSTLQGYEQYF NA TRBV6-5
CASSPPGREDEQYF few TRBV18
CASSVIALTDTQYF few TRBV9
CASSPGDLAKNIQYF few TRBV28
CASSLAGYPGGSSGGYTF NA TRBV5-1
CSVELGGGDTQYF NA TRBV29-1
CASGPGLAGGGLGDTQYF NA TRBV4-3
CASRQGEETQYF NA TRBV2
CASSSWGVQRPSSYNEQFF NA TRBV5-6
CASSLSVDRASSGANVLTF few TRBV27
CASSVADRGSTDTQYF NA TRBV9
CASSSGPNYEQYF NA TRBV5-1
CASSSTSGSYEQYF NA TRBV14
CSVVADRYTGELFF NA TRBV29-1
CAGYSGRYNEQFF NA TRBV6-5
CASSLTGADAPYF NA TRBV5-4
CSVHRVTEAFF NA TRBV29-1